This T cell receptor beta chain was observed in a study of identical twins. MiXCR, applied by TCRdb to the 5' RACE reads, yields one record per CDR3 protein. The data show 500,000 to 600,000 distinct CDR3 sequences, approximately 22% seen once. General study results and limits: Beta clonotypes that were abundant in cord blood contained fewer insertions, a pattern absent from memory repertoires. In zero-insertion analyses, partial confounding could arise from invariant MAIT and iNKT cells. The models systematically underestimated how much out-of-frame TCR alpha was shared in monozygotic twins.

Notes on this clonotype: Its antigen is currently unknown.

These data were likewise used in another study, on T cells expressing NK-cell markers.

The origin of this receptor is a woman in her late teens or twenties in good health. What was sequenced was CD4+ T cells sorted from blood.

The chain's CDR3 is CASSLNPEGGADTQYF. For the CDR3, the DNA is TGTGCCAGCAGCCTCAACCCAGAGGGGGGGGCAGATACGCAGTATTTT. The chain employs TRBV3-1 and TRBJ2-3; D might be TRBD2 (7 bases). Trimming shortened V by 4 bases and J by 4 bases, and 18 bases separated the two germline ends. The germline V gene has CDR1 LGHDT and CDR2 YNNKEL (reference sequence). The CDR3 totals 16 residues.